A single sample is the source of the 25 T cell receptor beta chains below, sequenced in a study of lymphopenia after photon versus proton radiotherapy. Libraries were prepared by immunoSEQ multiplex PCR; TCRdb keeps only in-frame clonotypes and omits some of them. The data show 55,000 to 70,000 clones, roughly 86% seen once. This specimen consisted of peripheral blood, obtained from a patient treated with photon-based radiotherapy. Receptor source: a man aged 35 to 55 with gastric cancer.

This rearrangement joins TRBV5-6 to TRBJ1-3; TRBD1 matches at 8 bases. Germline values: CDR1 SGHDT, CDR2 YYEEEE. The CDR3 extends over 15 amino acids. V lost 3 bases and J lost 2; bases outside the gene matches: 4. This chain's CDR3 is CASSYPDRAGNTIYF. The DNA for the CDR3 is TGTGCCAGCAGCTACCCGGACAGGGCTGGAAACACCATATATTTT.

The chain has TRBV5-1 and TRBJ2-7; 9 bases agree with TRBD1. Per the germline V gene, CDR1 is SGHRS and CDR2 is YFSETQ. This CDR3 has 15 residues. The ends lost 1 base at V and 4 bases at J; junction bases unmatched: 6. The CDR3 loop is CASSLWGQGGYEQYF. As DNA, the CDR3 is TGCGCCAGCAGCTTGTGGGGACAGGGAGGATACGAGCAGTACTTC.

The chain's CDR3 is CASSLLGQGSYEQYF. The CDR3 region has the DNA TGTGCCAGTAGTCTCCTGGGACAGGGGTCCTACGAGCAGTACTTC. The V and J genes are TRBV19 and TRBJ2-7, with 10 nucleotides matching TRBD1. The J segment lost 1 base and the V segment lost 5 bases, leaving 5 bases of the junction unmatched. The CDR3 has 15 amino acids. In germline, CDR1 is LNHDA, CDR2 SQIVND (reference sequence).

DNA of the CDR3: TGTGCCAGTAGTCTAATGACAGGGCTGAACACTGAAGCTTTCTTT. Amino acids: CASSLMTGLNTEAFF. V and J are TRBV19 and TRBJ1-1, with 7 bases that match TRBD1. The length of the CDR3 is 15 residues. V lost 5 bases, J lost 0 bases, and 6 bases stayed unmatched. The germline gives CDR1 LNHDA, CDR2 SQIVND (reference sequence).

This chain links TRBV9 with TRBJ1-1; D unresolved. Germline-derived CDR1 and CDR2 are SGDLS and YYNGEE. V was clipped by 0 bases and J by 3 bases, with 12 bases between them. This CDR3 spans 15 amino acids. CDR3 loop: CASSVAPNGDTEAFF. CDR3 nucleotide sequence: TGTGCCAGCAGCGTAGCCCCGAACGGTGACACTGAAGCTTTCTTT.

The chain has TRBV12-5 and TRBJ2-7; the match to TRBD1 covers 9 bases. This CDR3 is built from 13 residues. From germline, CDR1 is LGHNT and CDR2 FRNRAP. V lost 4 bases and J lost 9; bases outside the gene matches: 7. The CDR3 nucleotides read TGTGCTAGTGGTTCCGGGACAGGGCGGTTGCAGTACTTC. It translates to CASGSGTGRLQYF.

The chain uses TRBV30 and TRBJ1-1, with a weak D call TRBD1 (6 bases). This CDR3 is built from 16 residues. Trimming removed 3 bases from V and 4 bases from J, with 21 bases in between. Germline assignment: CDR1 GTSNPN and CDR2 SVGIG (reference sequence). The CDR3 sequence: CAWRAKLTGPGTEAFF. The CDR3, as DNA: TGTGCCTGGAGGGCAAAGCTGACAGGCCCGGGCACTGAAGCTTTCTTT.

The chain links TRBV14 to TRBJ1-1, with unresolved D. This CDR3 contains 14 residues. V was shortened by 1 base and J by 1 base, with 7 bases between the two germline ends. Germline-derived CDR1 and CDR2 are SGHDN and FVKESK. The CDR3 here is CASSQVGWNTEAFF. CDR3 in DNA: TGTGCCAGCAGCCAAGTGGGATGGAACACTGAAGCTTTCTTT.

This chain uses TRBV4-2 with TRBJ2-1, with TRBD2 matching over 9 bases. Germline V gene data show CDR1 as LGHNA and CDR2 as YNFKEQ. The junction had 14 bases not matched to a gene; V was cut back by 4 bases and J by 10 bases. CDR3 size: 16 residues. In nucleotides, the CDR3 is TGTGCCAGCAGCCCCTCCGAGGGCGGGGGGGCCAGGGAGCAGTTCTTC. Translation gives CASSPSEGGGAREQFF.

The chain combines TRBV10-3 with TRBJ2-1, with 13 bases fitting TRBD2. CDR1 is ENHRY and CDR2 is SYGVKD in the germline V gene. Unmatched junction bases numbered 11, after V lost 6 bases and J lost 3 bases. The CDR3 runs 18 residues. The CDR3 nucleotides are TGTGCCATCAGGGGGTCCGGGACTAGCGGGGAAAGCTACAATGAGCAGTTCTTC. Protein: CAIRGSGTSGESYNEQFF.

The V and J genes are TRBV4-1 and TRBJ2-3, with 8 bases matching TRBD2. J gave up 4 bases and V 1 base, and 10 bases lay outside the gene matches. CDR1 and CDR2 (germline): MGHRA, YSYEKL. The CDR3 has 17 amino acids. The CDR3 sequence: CASSQVLGTRNPDTQYF. The CDR3 DNA follows: TGCGCCAGCAGCCAAGTTCTAGGGACTAGAAACCCAGATACGCAGTATTTT.

The chain couples TRBV6-5 to TRBJ2-5, with D tentatively TRBD1 (6 bases). The J call may be incorrect, as the DNA end agrees better with TRBJ2-7. From germline, CDR1 is MNHEY and CDR2 SVGAGI. The CDR3 consists of 14 residues. CDR3 in DNA: TGTGCCAGCAGTACCGACAGGAAGGCCTACGAGCAGTACTTC. Protein sequence: CASSTDRKAYEQYF.

This chain connects TRBV18 to TRBJ1-2; 9 nucleotides align to TRBD1. With V trimmed by 2 bases and J by 0 bases, 7 bases remained unmatched. The CDR3 consists of 17 residues. Germline lookup yields CDR1 KGHSH and CDR2 LQKENI. The DNA of the CDR3 is TGTGCCAGCTCACCATCCGGGACAGGGACGGCTAACTATGGCTACACCTTC. Its protein is CASSPSGTGTANYGYTF.

The V and J genes are TRBV7-2 and TRBJ2-3; 9 bases align to TRBD1. Germline CDR1 is SGHTA and CDR2 is FQGNSA. V was clipped by 4 bases and J by 4 bases; unmatched bases: 3. CDR3 length equals 14 residues. CDR3 residues: CASSWDREADTQYF. The CDR3 DNA follows: TGTGCCAGCAGCTGGGACAGGGAAGCAGATACGCAGTATTTT.

The rearrangement joins TRBV2 to TRBJ1-5; no reliable D call. CDR3 size: 15 residues. Germline assignment: CDR1 SNHLY and CDR2 FYNNEI. Between the trimmed V and J ends, which lost 6 bases and 1 base, there was a span of 13 bases. The CDR3 region has the DNA TGTGCCAGCAGGGCTACTTGGAGGAGCAATCAGCCCCAGCATTTT. The encoded protein is CASRATWRSNQPQHF.

This chain connects TRBV7-9 to TRBJ1-6; D possibly corresponds to TRBD1 (6 bases). The CDR3 is 15 amino acids. The V gene lost 1 base and the J gene lost 7 bases, with 11 bases spanning the gap. Germline assignment: CDR1 SEHNR and CDR2 FQNEAQ (reference sequence). In nucleotides, the CDR3 is TGTGCCAGCAGCTTAGTTCAAGGGGGAAATTCACCCCTCCACTTT. Its protein product is CASSLVQGGNSPLHF.

The chain uses TRBV7-8 and TRBJ2-7, with D perhaps matching TRBD1 (6 bases). The germline V gene encodes CDR1 SGHVS and CDR2 FQNEAQ. CDR3 size: 14 residues. Trimming shortened V by 1 base and J by 7 bases, and 14 bases separated the two germline ends. The CDR3 DNA sequence: TGTGCCAGCAGCTTAGGCAAACAGGGTGGTGAGCAGTACTTC. It encodes CASSLGKQGGEQYF. The variable domain in full, with the rest retrieved from reference TRBV7-8 and TRBJ2-7, is GAGVSQSPRYKVAKRGQDVALRCDPISGHVSLFWYQQALGQGPEFLTYFQNEAQLDKSGLPSDRFFAERPEGSVSTLKIQRTQQEDSAVYLCASSLGKQGGEQYFGPGTRLTVT.

This chain links TRBV5-4 with TRBJ1-6; D possibly corresponds to TRBD1 (5 bases). CDR1 and CDR2 (germline): SGHNT, YYREEE (reference sequence). The CDR3 extends over 16 amino acids. V was shortened by 1 base and J by 8 bases, with 16 bases between the two germline ends. The CDR3, as DNA: TGTGCCAGCAGCTTGTTTAGTTCACAGGCGGATTCACCCCTCCACTTT. This gives the protein CASSLFSSQADSPLHF.

V is TRBV11-2 and J is TRBJ2-2; 8 bases map to TRBD1. The J segment lost 1 base and the V segment lost 0 bases, leaving 1 base of the junction unmatched. The germline V gene has CDR1 SGHAT and CDR2 FQNNGV. The CDR3 runs to 16 residues. CDR3 bases: TGTGCCAGCAGCTTAGAGACAGGGGAGAACACCGGGGAGCTGTTTTTT. Translation gives CASSLETGENTGELFF.

This rearrangement joins TRBV2 to TRBJ2-3; 9 bases fit TRBD2. V was pared by 3 bases and J by 4 bases, with 2 bases of the junction left unmatched. The CDR3 totals 14 residues. Germline CDR1 SNHLY, CDR2 FYNNEI. The CDR3 loop is CASSDGGGADTQYF. The CDR3 coding sequence is TGTGCCAGCAGTGACGGCGGGGGGGCAGATACGCAGTATTTT.

The chain links TRBV7-6 to TRBJ2-7, with TRBD1 matching over 9 bases. CDR1 is SGHVS, CDR2 FNYEAQ, per germline. V lost 0 bases and J lost 4; bases outside the gene matches: 10. CDR3 size: 17 residues. Here the CDR3 DNA reads TGTGCCAGCAGCTTAGCGAGTTCGGGACAGGGACCGTACGAGCAGTACTTC. Translating it yields CASSLASSGQGPYEQYF.

The chain is built from TRBV11-3 and TRBJ1-1; D not resolved. This CDR3 contains 14 residues. V was cut by 5 bases and J by 2 bases, with 12 bases left in between. The germline V gene encodes CDR1 SGHNT and CDR2 YENEEA. The CDR3 DNA follows: TGTGCCAGCAGCCTCGGGCAGGCTAACACTGAAGCTTTCTTT. Its translation: CASSLGQANTEAFF. The variable domain in full, completed from reference TRBV11-3 and TRBJ1-1, reads EAGVVQSPRYKIIEKKQPVAFWCNPISGHNTLYWYLQNLGQGPELLIRYENEEAVDDSQLPKDRFSAERLKGVDSTLKIQPAELGDSAVYLCASSLGQANTEAFFGQGTRLTVV.

This chain links TRBV5-1 with TRBJ2-2; D might be TRBD2 (6 bases). The V gene's germline CDR1 is SGHRS and CDR2 YFSETQ. CDR3 length: 15 amino acids. Trimming removed 7 bases at V and 3 bases at J, with 16 bases between. In nucleotides, the CDR3 is TGCGCCAGCTTCCGAGGAGGGGAGTACACCGGGGAGCTGTTTTTT. Encoded protein: CASFRGGEYTGELFF.

The J gene is TRBJ2-3, the V gene TRBV6-1; no definite D call. V was pared by 1 base and J by 7 bases, with 3 bases between. The V gene's germline CDR1 is MNHNS and CDR2 SASEGT. The CDR3 covers 11 residues. As DNA, the CDR3 is TGTGCCAGCAGTGAAGGGTATACGCAGTATTTT. Encoded protein: CASSEGYTQYF.

The rearrangement joins TRBV27 to TRBJ1-2; D is ambiguous. This CDR3 contains 15 residues. V dropped 0 bases and J dropped 2 bases, with 10 bases sitting between them. From germline, CDR1 is MNHEY and CDR2 SMNVEV (reference sequence). CDR3 sequence: CASSLSRAHNYGYTF. The CDR3 nucleotides are TGTGCCAGCAGTTTATCGAGGGCCCACAACTATGGCTACACCTTC.